This is a list of T cell receptor beta chains from one sample in a study of CD8 T cells in Susac syndrome. From the immunoSEQ multiplex PCR reads, TCRdb called clonotypes with MiXCR, one entry per CDR3 protein. The sample holds tens of thousands of distinct CDR3 sequences, 95% seen once. Sample: CD8+ T cells from PBMCs. The origin of the receptors is a human donor with Susac syndrome. CDR3s include the opening cysteine and the closing phenylalanine or tryptophan. The order of the fields is D gene, V gene, clone size, J gene, CDR3 protein, CDR3 DNA. A D gene is named only where the DNA matches it firmly. Only part of the rows carry a size: once, few, many, or a class if the clone is expanded.

>TRBD2|TRBV5-4|NA|TRBJ2-1
CASSLPYGGSTYNEQFF
TGTGCCAGCAGCTTGCCGTACGGGGGGAGCACCTACAATGAGCAGTTCTTC
>TRBD1|TRBV20-1|NA|TRBJ2-5
CSASPGQAGETQYF
TGCAGTGCTAGCCCCGGACAGGCCGGCGAGACCCAGTACTTC
>NA|TRBV27|few|TRBJ1-5
CASSPSNQPQHF
TGTGCCAGCAGTCCAAGCAATCAGCCCCAGCATTTT
>NA|TRBV4-1|NA|TRBJ2-2
CASSQEIGNTGELFF
TGCGCCAGCAGCCAAGAAATAGGGAACACCGGGGAGCTGTTTTTT
>NA|TRBV12-3/TRBV12-4|NA|TRBJ2-3
CASRALRWGGTDTQYF
TGTGCCAGCAGGGCTCTCCGGTGGGGCGGCACAGATACGCAGTATTTT
>TRBD1|TRBV5-6|NA|TRBJ2-1
CASSLITGTGHYQFF
TGTGCCAGCAGCTTAATAACCGGGACAGGGCACTATCAGTTCTTC
>TRBD1|TRBV20-1|NA|TRBJ2-7
CSAPGTGGDEQYF
TGCAGTGCCCCCGGGACAGGGGGAGACGAGCAGTACTTC
>NA|TRBV7-2|once|TRBJ2-7
CASGSGQRSYEQYF
TGTGCCAGCGGGTCAGGACAGCGGTCCTACGAGCAGTACTTC
>NA|TRBV4-2|NA|TRBJ1-4
CASSQGSEKLFF
TGTGCCAGCAGCCAAGGGAGCGAAAAACTGTTTTTT
>NA|TRBV18|once|TRBJ1-1
CASSPEFPGMNTEAFF
TGTGCCAGCTCACCCGAGTTTCCGGGGATGAACACTGAAGCTTTCTTT
>NA|TRBV19|few|TRBJ1-1
CASSIGGNTEAFF
TGTGCCAGTAGTATTGGCGGGAACACTGAAGCTTTCTTT
>TRBD1|TRBV12-3/TRBV12-4|NA|TRBJ2-7
CASTDRAYEQYF
TGTGCCAGCACCGACAGGGCGTACGAGCAGTACTTC
>TRBD2|TRBV20-1|NA|TRBJ2-3
CSATSGTRTDTQYF
TGCAGTGCCACTAGCGGGACCCGCACAGATACGCAGTATTTT
>NA|TRBV5-6|few|TRBJ2-7
CASSLDYEQYF
TGTGCCAGCAGCTTGGATTACGAGCAGTACTTC
>NA|TRBV30|NA|TRBJ2-7
CAWSAGQTTYEQYF
TGTGCCTGGAGTGCTGGACAAACTACCTACGAGCAGTACTTC
>NA|TRBV9|NA|TRBJ2-3
CASRGGVGTDTQYF
TGTGCCAGCAGAGGAGGGGTTGGCACAGATACGCAGTATTTT
>NA|TRBV6-6|NA|TRBJ2-3
CASTQTPDTQYF
TGTGCCAGCACCCAGACTCCCGATACGCAGTATTTT
>TRBD1|TRBV20-1|once|TRBJ2-5
CSALVDRGVETQYF
TGCAGTGCTTTGGTGGACAGGGGAGTAGAGACCCAGTACTTC
>TRBD1|TRBV14|NA|TRBJ1-4
CASSQELGTGNEKLFF
TGTGCCAGCAGCCAAGAACTCGGGACAGGGAACGAAAAACTGTTTTTT
>NA|TRBV5-6|NA|TRBJ1-5
CASSRGGNQPQHF
TGTGCCAGCTCCCGAGGTGGCAATCAGCCCCAGCATTTT
>NA|TRBV14|NA|TRBJ2-7
CASSQEQASPYEQYF
TGTGCCAGCAGCCAAGAACAGGCCTCGCCCTACGAGCAGTACTTC
>TRBD1|TRBV27|NA|TRBJ2-7
CASSPETGRFDEQYF
TGTGCCAGCAGTCCAGAGACAGGGCGATTCGACGAGCAGTACTTC
>NA|TRBV13|NA|TRBJ2-6
CASSPDRAGANVLTF
TGTGCCAGCAGCCCCGATCGTGCTGGGGCCAACGTCCTGACTTTC
>TRBD2|TRBV6-5|few|TRBJ2-1
CASSLLAGGHNEQFF
TGTGCCAGCAGTTTACTAGCGGGAGGCCACAATGAGCAGTTCTTC
>TRBD2|TRBV29-1|NA|TRBJ2-1
CSVVGLAGFENEQFF
TGCAGCGTTGTAGGACTAGCGGGTTTTGAGAATGAGCAGTTCTTC
>NA|TRBV20-1|NA|TRBJ2-1
CSVGSNEQFF
TGCAGTGTCGGGAGTAATGAGCAGTTCTTC
>NA|TRBV4-1|NA|TRBJ2-3
CASSQVAADTQYF
TGCGCCAGCAGCCAAGTAGCGGCAGATACGCAGTATTTT
>TRBD2|TRBV29-1|NA|TRBJ2-3
CSVVTSGSTDTQYF
TGCAGCGTTGTGACTAGCGGTAGCACAGATACGCAGTATTTT
>NA|TRBV29-1|NA|TRBJ1-2
CSVEESWGLYGYTF
TGCAGCGTTGAAGAGTCGTGGGGGTTATATGGCTACACCTTC
>NA|TRBV7-9|NA|TRBJ2-2
CASSPSPTGELFF
TGTGCCAGCAGCCCCAGCCCCACCGGGGAGCTGTTTTTT
>NA|TRBV29-1|NA|TRBJ1-3
CSVAVPDSGNTIYF
TGCAGCGTTGCGGTTCCAGACTCTGGAAACACCATATATTTT
>TRBD1|TRBV13|NA|TRBJ1-2
CASSTGGDGYTF
TGTGCCAGCAGTACAGGGGGCGATGGCTACACCTTC
>NA|TRBV27|NA|TRBJ1-5
CASSLGQSNQPQHF
TGTGCCAGCAGTCTCGGACAGAGCAATCAGCCCCAGCATTTT